The next 26 T cell receptor beta chains were all read from a single sample in a study of T-cell reconstitution after alpha-beta-depleted transplantation in children (dated by TCRdb to about 2016). Libraries were built with PCR. Sequencing was performed on an Illumina HiSeq 2500. TCR library preparation used molecular barcoding, with unique molecular identifiers applied to normalize quantification of the TCRbeta repertoire. TCRdb trimmed the raw reads at Q25, called clones with MiXCR and kept productive beta chains. Each entry merges the rows of one CDR3 protein and shows their most common DNA and genes. This sample gives 98,000 or so distinct CDR3 sequences in total; less than 25% of them show up just once. The ten most abundant clones make up over 20% of the sample. The sample's treatment or condition label, decoded: allogeneic hematopoietic cell transplantation with graft depleted of TCRalphabeta T cells and CD19 B cells.

The specimen was PBMCs, collected before TCRalphabeta/CD19-depleted stem cell transplant. The receptor set was obtained from a boy aged 2 to 10 with acute lymphoblastic leukemia, due to receive a stem cell transplant.

This clonotype was observed at least ten times. The chain joins TRBV29-1 to TRBJ1-2; D unresolved. Germline values: CDR1 SQVTM, CDR2 ANQGSEA. CDR3 length: 12 amino acids. Trimming shortened V by 4 bases and J by 6 bases, and 12 bases separated the two germline ends. The DNA for the CDR3 is TGCAGCGTTGCCACCTTGCGGGATGGCTACACCTTC. Protein sequence: CSVATLRDGYTF.

The sample holds a few counts of this clonotype. This chain links TRBV7-2 with TRBJ2-7, with D perhaps given as TRBD1 or TRBD2 (5 bases each). Trimming took 2 bases from V and 2 from J, leaving 13 bases between them. Germline CDR1 SGHTA, CDR2 FQGNSA. CDR3 size: 15 residues. CDR3 protein: CASSLLWGSPYEQYF. DNA for the CDR3: TGTGCCAGCAGCTTATTATGGGGGAGCCCCTACGAGCAGTACTTC. The complete variable domain, with remaining parts taken from reference TRBV7-2 and TRBJ2-7, reads GAGVSQSPSNKVTEKGKDVELRCDPISGHTALYWYRQSLGQGLEFLIYFQGNSAPDKSGLPSDRFSAERTGGSVSTLTIQRTQQEDSAVYLCASSLLWGSPYEQYFGPGTRLTVT.

There are many counts of this clonotype. The V gene is TRBV20-1, the J gene TRBJ2-5, with a possible D match to TRBD1 (5 bases). The CDR3 length is 13 residues. Germline V gene sequence: CDR1 DFQATT, CDR2 SNEGSKA (reference sequence). The V end lost 6 bases, the J end lost 0 bases, and 11 bases lay between the germline ends. In DNA, the CDR3 is TGCAGTGCCCGAAGGGGCCACCAAGAGACCCAGTACTTC. Amino acid sequence: CSARRGHQETQYF.

V gene TRBV4-3 combines with J gene TRBJ2-7; TRBD2 is a possible D gene (5 bases). The V end was cut by 2 bases, the J end by 0 bases, with 8 bases between. The CDR3 is 14 residues long. Per germline, CDR1 LGHNA and CDR2 YSLEER. The CDR3, as DNA: TGCGCCAGCAGCCAATTCGGAGGCTCCTACGAGCAGTACTTC. Encoded protein: CASSQFGGSYEQYF.

Of note for this clonotype: The junction differs from germline at one of its ends, possibly a read error. The gene calls are TRBV2 and TRBJ1-5; D unclear. This CDR3 region has 15 residues. Per germline, CDR1 SNHLY and CDR2 FYNNEI. CDR3 sequence: CASSESRRKNHPQHF. CDR3 DNA sequence: TGTGCCAGCAGTGAGAGTAGGCGGAAGAATCACCCCCAGCATTTT.

This sequence joins TRBV27 and TRBJ2-3; a weak D match, TRBD2 (5 bases). V lost 5 bases and J 0 bases, leaving 27 bases between the germline ends. Germline V gives CDR1 MNHEY, CDR2 SMNVEV (reference sequence). The CDR3 sequence is 20 residues long. DNA for the CDR3: TGTGCCAGCAGTATTAAACCTCCCGGACTGCTGTCACCTAGCACAGATACGCAGTATTTT. Translating gives CASSIKPPGLLSPSTDTQYF.

In this sample, this clonotype turned up a few times. The V gene is TRBV6-5, the J gene TRBJ2-1, with 7 bases aligning to TRBD2. CDR1 is MNHEY, CDR2 SVGAGI, per germline. V lost 2 bases, J lost 8 bases, and 9 bases stayed unmatched. The CDR3 is 15 amino acids. The CDR3 DNA follows: TGTGCCAGCAGTTACCCTAGCGGAGGGGTCGATGAGCAGTTCTTC. Its translation: CASSYPSGGVDEQFF.

J is TRBJ2-4 and V is TRBV5-1; D uncertain. The ends were cut back, 4 bases at V and 1 base at J, with 9 bases in the middle. The CDR3 is 14 residues long. Per germline, CDR1 SGHRS and CDR2 YFSETQ. The CDR3 nucleotides read TGCGCCAGCAGCCCCACTGGGGCCAAAAACATTCAGTACTTC. It translates to CASSPTGAKNIQYF.

This clonotype was counted a single time. This chain links TRBV7-7 with TRBJ2-5, with 12 bases matching TRBD2. Germline V gene lookup returns CDR1 SSHAT and CDR2 FNYEAQ (reference sequence). Unmatched junction bases numbered 5, after V lost 8 bases and J lost 1 base. The CDR3 sequence is 15 residues long. The CDR3 coding sequence is TGTGCCAGCGCTAGCGGGAGGGGGATCCAAGAGACCCAGTACTTC. Protein: CASASGRGIQETQYF.

This chain uses TRBV24-1 with TRBJ2-1; 7 positions agree with TRBD2. CDR1 is KGHDR, CDR2 SFDVKD, per germline. This CDR3 is built from 18 residues. With 5 bases clipped from V and 15 bases from J, the junction kept 27 bases outside the gene matches. In DNA, the CDR3 is TGTGCCACCAGTGGCACACGGGGAGGGACTCCGAACTCCCTTTTATGGTTCTTC. Translation: CATSGTRGGTPNSLLWFF.

V gene TRBV4-3 combines with J gene TRBJ2-1; 12 bases are a match to TRBD2. Losses at the gene ends were 2 bases for V and 2 bases for J; bases not matched to a gene: 1. Germline loops: CDR1 LGHNA, CDR2 YSLEER. The CDR3 totals 16 residues. The CDR3 region has the DNA TGCGCCAGCAGCCAACGGACTAGCGGGACCTACAATGAGCAGTTCTTC. It translates to CASSQRTSGTYNEQFF.

This chain connects TRBV6-2 or TRBV6-3 to TRBJ2-1, with 7 bases matching TRBD2. From germline, CDR1 is MNHEY and CDR2 SVGEGT. The CDR3 spans 19 residues. V trimming: 2 bases; J trimming: 8 bases; junction bases outside the gene matches: 21. The CDR3, as DNA: TGTGCCAGCAGTTACCGTATCCTAGCGGAGGGGCAAAGTAGAGATGAGCAGTTCTTC. Protein: CASSYRILAEGQSRDEQFF.

The rearrangement uses TRBV20-1 and TRBJ2-1, with 9 nucleotides matching TRBD2. The germline gives CDR1 DFQATT, CDR2 SNEGSKA (reference sequence). The CDR3 is 15 amino acids. V shed 3 bases and J 8 bases; nucleotides not matched to a gene: 11. This CDR3 reads CSASPTSGVIDEQFF. The CDR3 nucleotides are TGCAGTGCTAGTCCGACTAGCGGAGTAATCGATGAGCAGTTCTTC.

This clonotype occurred a few times. The V and J genes are TRBV15 and TRBJ2-3, with unresolved D. Germline V gene lookup returns CDR1 LNHNV and CDR2 YYDKDF (reference sequence). V lost 5 bases and J lost 0, with 12 bases in between. There are 15 residues in the CDR3. CDR3 bases: TGTGCCACCAGCGTCGGCGGCGGCAGCACAGATACGCAGTATTTT. Translated: CATSVGGGSTDTQYF.

The CDR3 loop is CASGLVPDTQYF. The CDR3, as DNA: TGTGCTAGTGGTTTGGTACCAGATACGCAGTATTTT. The V and J genes are TRBV12-5 and TRBJ2-3; no reliable D call. V was cut by 0 bases and J by 4 bases, with 2 bases left in between. Germline V gives CDR1 LGHNT, CDR2 FRNRAP. The CDR3 covers 12 residues. Together with reference TRBV12-5 and TRBJ2-3, the CDR3 gives the full variable domain: DARVTQTPRHKVTEMGQEVTMRCQPILGHNTVFWYRQTMMQGLELLAYFRNRAPLDDSGMPKDRFSAEMPDATLATLKIQPSEPRDSAVYFCASGLVPDTQYFGPGTRLTVL.

This clonotype was observed a handful of times. This chain connects TRBV6-5 to TRBJ2-1; 7 nucleotides match TRBD2. The CDR3 has 18 residues. Per germline, CDR1 MNHEY and CDR2 SVGAGI. After removal of 4 bases from V and 13 bases from J, the junction contained 25 bases not matched to a gene. CDR3 DNA: TGTGCCAGCAGTTCCTCATTACCTAGCGGAGGGATCGTGAGGGATCAGTTCTTC. This translates into CASSSSLPSGGIVRDQFF.

The chain joins TRBV7-9 to TRBJ1-2; D is unclear. V shed 3 bases and J shed 6 bases, with 17 bases lying between them. The CDR3 has 15 residues. The germline CDR1 and CDR2 sequences are SEHNR and FQNEAQ (reference sequence). The CDR3 DNA reads as TGTGCCAGCAGCTTGGGGTCGTTAAGGACGGATGGCTACACCTTC. Its protein product is CASSLGSLRTDGYTF.

This clonotype turned up a few times. The J gene is TRBJ2-1, the V gene TRBV20-1; D might be TRBD2 (5 bases). This CDR3 is built from 12 residues. Per germline, CDR1 DFQATT and CDR2 SNEGSKA (reference sequence). Trimming left V 4 bases short and J 7 bases short, with 11 bases between. The CDR3 region is CSATRWENEQFF. CDR3 DNA sequence: TGCAGTGCTACCCGGTGGGAGAATGAGCAGTTCTTC.

The chain couples TRBV24-1 to TRBJ2-2; maybe TRBD1 (5 bases). Germline loops: CDR1 KGHDR, CDR2 SFDVKD. The CDR3 covers 14 residues. With 7 bases removed from V and 3 bases from J, the gap between germline ends came to 11 bases. The chain's CDR3 is CATRKGMDTGELFF. The DNA of the CDR3 is TGTGCCACCAGAAAGGGGATGGACACCGGGGAGCTGTTTTTT.

CDR3 sequence reads: CASSQVKETQYF. The DNA of the CDR3 is TGCGCCAGCAGCCAAGTAAAGGAGACCCAGTACTTC. The chain carries TRBV4-1 and TRBJ2-5; D unclear. V shed 1 base and J shed 5 bases, with 5 bases lying between them. The CDR3 runs 12 residues. Looked up from germline, CDR1 is MGHRA and CDR2 is YSYEKL.

This chain joins TRBV23-1 and TRBJ1-2, with 10 positions matching TRBD1. TRBV23-1 has ORF status, its function being uncertain. The CDR3 is 13 amino acids. V trimming: 6 bases; J trimming: 8 bases; junction bases outside the gene matches: 6. Here the CDR3 reads CASSDRGRGGYTF. The CDR3 DNA sequence: TGCGCCAGCAGCGACAGGGGGCGGGGGGGCTACACCTTC.

Only a few counts were recorded for this clonotype. V and J are TRBV11-1 and TRBJ2-1, with 10 bases fitting TRBD2. Germline lookup yields CDR1 SGHAT and CDR2 FQDESV (reference sequence). The V segment lost 4 bases and the J segment 9 bases; nucleotides outside the gene matches: 18. The CDR3 totals 18 residues. This CDR3 reads CASSSTTRASGSIGEQFF. Written as DNA, the CDR3 is TGTGCCAGCAGCTCGACAACCCGGGCTAGCGGGAGTATAGGTGAGCAGTTCTTC.

The genes are TRBV4-3 and TRBJ2-1; 8 nucleotides agree with TRBD1. Losses at the gene ends were 1 base for V and 9 bases for J; bases not matched to a gene: 8. This CDR3 comprises 15 residues. CDR1 and CDR2 from the germline V gene are LGHNA and YSLEER. The CDR3 sequence is CASSQATQGAGEQFF. The CDR3 DNA is TGCGCCAGCAGCCAAGCGACTCAGGGGGCGGGTGAGCAGTTCTTC.

This clonotype was counted between two and nine times. This chain links TRBV19 with TRBJ2-7; D perhaps matches TRBD2 (6 bases). The CDR3 runs 12 residues. Between the trimmed V and J ends, which lost 6 bases and 6 bases, there was a span of 12 bases. Per the germline V gene, CDR1 is LNHDA and CDR2 is SQIVND (reference sequence). The CDR3 here is CASSGGASEQYF. The DNA for the CDR3 is TGTGCCAGTAGCGGAGGGGCGAGCGAGCAGTACTTC.

The chain is built from TRBV24-1 and TRBJ2-3; D might be TRBD2 (5 bases). This CDR3 comprises 17 residues. Looked up from germline, CDR1 is KGHDR and CDR2 is SFDVKD. The V gene lost 4 bases and the J gene lost 4 bases, with 20 bases spanning the gap. CDR3 amino acids: CATSEPQWTGNPDTQYF. As DNA, the CDR3 is TGTGCCACCAGTGAACCCCAATGGACGGGGAATCCAGATACGCAGTATTTT.

This clonotype has more than one count but fewer than ten. The rearrangement uses TRBV12-3 or TRBV12-4 and TRBJ2-7, with a weak D call TRBD1 (7 bases). Trimming stripped 2 bases from V and 2 bases from J, with 19 bases between. CDR3 length equals 17 residues. CDR3 in amino acids: CASSLRSGGGRPYEQYF. The CDR3 DNA follows: TGTGCCAGCAGTTTACGGAGCGGAGGGGGCAGACCCTACGAGCAGTACTTC.